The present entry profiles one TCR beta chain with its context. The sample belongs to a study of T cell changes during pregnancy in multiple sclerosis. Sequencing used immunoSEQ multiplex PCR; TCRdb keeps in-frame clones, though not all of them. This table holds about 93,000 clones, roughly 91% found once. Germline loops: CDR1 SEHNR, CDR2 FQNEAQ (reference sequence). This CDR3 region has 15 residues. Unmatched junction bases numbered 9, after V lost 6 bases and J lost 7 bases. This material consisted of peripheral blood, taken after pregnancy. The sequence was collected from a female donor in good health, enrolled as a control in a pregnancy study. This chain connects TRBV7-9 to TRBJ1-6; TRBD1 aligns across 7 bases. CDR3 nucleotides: TGTGCCAGCAGTCGATACGACAGGGACAATTCACCCCTCCACTTT. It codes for CASSRYDRDNSPLHF.